This T cell receptor (beta chain) was captured in a study of blood T cell repertoires in COVID-19. Overall study: Sites in the United States, Italy and Spain provided acute and convalescent COVID-19 samples. Nucleic acid was either cDNA or gDNA, and it came from T cells, B-cell-depleted T cells, or PBMCs.

This clone was seen a single time. This CDR3 is 14 amino acids long. V was pared by 2 bases and J by 5 bases, with 5 bases of the junction left unmatched. From germline, CDR1 is SEHNR and CDR2 FQNEAQ (reference sequence). The authors' processing: Amplification with reference gene primers provided the estimates of nucleated cell counts. The protocol was immunoSEQ multiplex PCR, while the TCRdb copy is restricted to in-frame clones and leaves out a portion. V, J and clone size were drawn from that table, and D and trimming were deduced from the DNA. This repertoire shows approximately 240,000 clones, roughly three quarters found once; its top ten account for 4%.

Sequencing input: peripheral blood. This clonotype was obtained from a woman aged 35 to 49 with active or convalescent COVID-19. The rearrangement links TRBV7-9 to TRBJ2-7, with 8 bases aligning to TRBD2. Written as DNA, the CDR3 is TGTGCCAGCAGCTTAAGTAGCGGGGACGACGAGCAGTACTTC. Its protein is CASSLSSGDDEQYF.